These 17 T cell receptor beta chains were sequenced from one sample in a study of T cell repertoires in aging, cancer and after chemotherapy. The template was genomic DNA from peripheral blood, not RNA. A mixed TRB-A/B primer pool amplified rearranged TRB by multiplex touch-down PCR. TCRdb fed the multiplex PCR reads into MiXCR, producing one record per CDR3 protein. Counted here are around 6,400 distinct CDR3 sequences, approximately 20% occurring once; the ten biggest clones make up under 3%. The sequenced material came from blood. These TCRs come from a human donor with a blood cancer.

This clonotype qualifies as medium-sized. The rearrangement uses TRBV30 and TRBJ1-2; no clear D. The CDR3 totals 12 residues. Germline values: CDR1 GTSNPN, CDR2 SVGIG (reference sequence). With 0 bases removed from V and 8 bases from J, the gap between germline ends came to 10 bases. The CDR3 sequence: CAWSVQWGGYTF. The CDR3 DNA reads TGTGCCTGGAGTGTACAATGGGGAGGCTACACCTTC.

Only a few counts were recorded for this clonotype. This chain links TRBV5-1 with TRBJ2-7; 14 positions match TRBD2. This CDR3 contains 20 residues. Germline-derived CDR1 and CDR2 are SGHRS and YFSETQ. V was clipped by 0 bases and J by 4 bases; unmatched bases: 15. The CDR3 sequence is CASSLGKGLAGGRSLYEQYF. CDR3 sequence (DNA): TGCGCCAGCAGCTTGGGAAAAGGACTAGCGGGAGGTAGATCTTTGTACGAGCAGTACTTC.

The gene calls are TRBV18 and TRBJ2-7; D is possibly TRBD2 (5 bases). The V gene lost 5 bases and the J gene lost 1 base, with 18 bases spanning the gap. This CDR3 is built from 16 residues. CDR1 and CDR2 from the germline V gene are KGHSH and LQKENI. The CDR3 is CASSLPGKGSSYEQYF. In DNA, the CDR3 is TGTGCCAGCTCATTACCGGGAAAGGGAAGTTCCTACGAGCAGTACTTC.

Relative to its sample, this clonotype is medium-sized. V is TRBV18 and J is TRBJ1-6; perhaps TRBD1 as D (6 bases). The CDR3 has 16 amino acids. In germline, CDR1 is KGHSH, CDR2 LQKENI. The V and J ends lost 3 bases and 9 bases respectively, with 18 bases between them. CDR3 sequence (DNA): TGTGCCAGCTCACCGACGGCGTGGGACAACGGTTCACCCCTCCACTTT. This codes for CASSPTAWDNGSPLHF.

This clonotype is labeled medium-sized. The CDR3 reads CASSLLGQGKTGELFF. CDR3 nucleotides: TGTGCCAGCAGCTTGTTGGGGCAGGGGAAGACCGGGGAGCTGTTTTTT. This chain joins TRBV5-6 and TRBJ2-2; weak D call: TRBD1 (6 bases). Looked up from germline, CDR1 is SGHDT and CDR2 is YYEEEE. Trimming removed 1 base at V and 5 bases at J, with 15 bases between. The CDR3 has 16 residues.

As to this clonotype: The junction shows a germline mismatch at one end, possibly a read error. J is TRBJ1-1 and V is TRBV5-1; 9 bases fit TRBD1. Germline lookup yields CDR1 SGHRS and CDR2 YFSETQ. The CDR3 length is 14 residues. The CDR3 spells CASSQQGATTDAFF. Written as DNA, the CDR3 is TGCGCCAGCAGCCAACAGGGGGCGACGACTGACGCTTTCTTT.

By proportion, this clonotype is medium-sized (0.01 to 0.1%). This sequence joins TRBV7-9 and TRBJ2-1, with D perhaps TRBD1 (6 bases). V lost 4 bases, J lost 0 bases, and 13 bases lay in between. This CDR3 comprises 16 residues. CDR1 and CDR2 (germline): SEHNR, FQNEAQ (reference sequence). This chain's CDR3 is CASSSGVSVSYNEQFF. The CDR3 bases are TGTGCCAGCAGCTCAGGGGTGTCGGTCTCCTACAATGAGCAGTTCTTC.

This clonotype is medium-sized (0.01 to 0.1%). The chain links TRBV6-6 to TRBJ1-2; 9 bases fit TRBD1. Germline V gene sequence: CDR1 MNHNY, CDR2 SVGAGI (reference sequence). V gave up 2 bases and J gave up 0 bases; unmatched junction bases: 10. The CDR3 is 18 residues long. The CDR3 is CASSYRGTGLNPNYGYTF. CDR3 in DNA: TGTGCCAGCAGTTACCGCGGGACAGGGTTAAATCCTAACTATGGCTACACCTTC.

Worth noting for this clonotype: The junction and the germline gene differ at one end; a read error may be behind it. The chain couples TRBV5-1 to TRBJ2-5; 11 nucleotides match TRBD2. Germline CDR1 reads SGHRS; CDR2 reads YFSETQ. The CDR3 spans 16 residues. This chain's CDR3 is CVSKLGLAGGQETQYF. CDR3 nucleotides: TGCGTCAGCAAATTGGGGCTAGCGGGGGGACAAGAGACCCAGTACTTC.

The sample holds a few counts of this clonotype. V gene TRBV24-1 combines with J gene TRBJ2-7; 9 positions agree with TRBD1. This CDR3 is built from 15 residues. With 6 bases clipped from V and 5 bases from J, the junction kept 10 bases outside the gene matches. Germline lookup yields CDR1 KGHDR and CDR2 SFDVKD. CDR3: CATSSIGTGPDEQYF. The CDR3 coding sequence is TGTGCCACCAGTTCTATAGGGACAGGGCCCGACGAGCAGTACTTC.

Worth noting for this clonotype: A much larger clone differs by one base, so this may be a read error. The V gene is TRBV19, the J gene TRBJ2-5; tentative D call: TRBD1 (5 bases). The CDR3 length is 14 residues. The germline V gene has CDR1 LNHDA and CDR2 SQIVND (reference sequence). In nucleotides, the CDR3 is TGTGCCAGCTCACCCCGACAGACCCAAGAGACCCAGAACTTC. Translating it yields CASSPRQTQETQNF. Supplemented by reference TRBV19 and TRBJ2-5, the full variable domain reads DGGITQSPKYLFRKEGQNVTLSCEQNLNHDAMYWYRQDPGQGLRLIYYSQIVNDFQKGDIAEGYSVSREKKESFPLTVTSAQKNPTAFYLCASSPRQTQETQNFGPGTRLLVL.

This clonotype is large. This sequence joins TRBV29-1 and TRBJ2-6; D possibly uses TRBD1 or TRBD2 (6 bases each). V lost 4 bases and J lost 0, with 16 bases in between. This CDR3 has 17 amino acids. Germline lookup yields CDR1 SQVTM and CDR2 ANQGSEA. The CDR3 region is CSVVWAGDFSGANVLTF. The CDR3 nucleotides read TGCAGCGTTGTTTGGGCAGGGGACTTCTCTGGGGCCAACGTCCTGACTTTC.

This clonotype showed up just a few times. The chain is built from TRBV7-3 and TRBJ2-7; D unresolved. CDR1 and CDR2 (germline): SGHTA, FQGTGA. Trimming pared 2 bases from V and 3 bases from J, leaving 8 bases between. The CDR3 contains 13 residues. As DNA, the CDR3 is TGTGCCAGCAGCTTAGGACCCGACTACGAGCAGTACTTC. Amino acid sequence: CASSLGPDYEQYF.

The chain has TRBV2 and TRBJ2-1, with D maybe TRBD2 (6 bases). CDR1 and CDR2 from the germline V gene are SNHLY and FYNNEI. The germline V and J ends were trimmed by 5 bases and 0 bases, with 14 bases remaining between them. This CDR3 is 16 amino acids long. CDR3 coding DNA: TGTGCCAGCAGTAGGGAGGCAGGGAGCTCCTACAATGAGCAGTTCTTC. Amino acids: CASSREAGSSYNEQFF.

The rearrangement joins TRBV4-2 to TRBJ2-4; D possibly matches TRBD1 or TRBD2 (7 bases each). V lost 1 base, J lost 3 bases, and 22 bases lay in between. In germline, CDR1 is LGHNA, CDR2 YNFKEQ. The CDR3 consists of 19 residues. The CDR3 bases are TGTGCCAGCAGCCAAGTGGGAGGGGACAGTGACACTATCAAAAACATTCAGTACTTC. Translating gives CASSQVGGDSDTIKNIQYF.

This clonotype ranks as medium-sized. J is TRBJ2-3 and V is TRBV5-1, with 7 bases fitting TRBD1. The V gene's germline CDR1 is SGHRS and CDR2 YFSETQ. This CDR3 is built from 13 residues. V lost 2 bases and J lost 3; bases outside the gene matches: 0. The CDR3 sequence: CASSLQGTDTQYF. CDR3 in DNA: TGCGCCAGCAGCTTACAGGGGACAGATACGCAGTATTTT.

Here the CDR3 DNA reads TGCAGTGCTTCCTACCGTATCTCAGATACGCAGTATTTT. This translates into CSASYRISDTQYF. The chain couples TRBV20-1 to TRBJ2-3; D not certain. This CDR3 comprises 13 residues. Germline lookup yields CDR1 DFQATT and CDR2 SNEGSKA (reference sequence). Trimming left V 5 bases short and J 4 bases short, with 13 bases between.